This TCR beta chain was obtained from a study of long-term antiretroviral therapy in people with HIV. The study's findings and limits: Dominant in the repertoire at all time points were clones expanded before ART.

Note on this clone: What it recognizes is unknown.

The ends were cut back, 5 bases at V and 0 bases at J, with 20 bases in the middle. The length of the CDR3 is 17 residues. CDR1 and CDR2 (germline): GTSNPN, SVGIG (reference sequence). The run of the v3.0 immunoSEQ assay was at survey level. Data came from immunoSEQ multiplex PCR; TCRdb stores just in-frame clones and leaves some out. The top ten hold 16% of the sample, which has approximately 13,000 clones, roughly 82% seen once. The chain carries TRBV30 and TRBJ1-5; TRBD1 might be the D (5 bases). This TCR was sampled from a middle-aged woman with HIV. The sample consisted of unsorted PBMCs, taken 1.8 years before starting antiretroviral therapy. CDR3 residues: CAWLRDGNFNSNQPQHF. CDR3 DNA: TGTGCCTGGCTCCGGGACGGCAATTTTAATAGCAATCAGCCCCAGCATTTT.